This is a list of T cell receptor beta chains from one sample in a study of beta chain features in type 1 diabetes. Here immunoSEQ multiplex PCR was the method, and the copy in TCRdb shows in-frame clones only, minus some. The sample has 300,000 to 400,000 clones, around 8.5% seen once. The sequenced sample was central memory CD4+ T cells from blood. These receptors originate from a man aged 30 to 39 with type 1 diabetes. The CDR3 runs from the conserved cysteine through the conserved F or W. The D gene is left open where the match is weak. The size entry is marked missing in some rows and otherwise reads once, few, many or a size class.

clone_size: NA
d_call: TRBD1
j_call: TRBJ2-1
v_call: TRBV4-3
cdr3_aa: CASSQRTGWVEQFF
cdr3_nt: TGCGCCAGCAGCCAAAGGACAGGGTGGGTTGAGCAGTTCTTC

clone_size: NA
d_call: TRBD1
j_call: TRBJ2-2
v_call: TRBV25-1
cdr3_aa: CASTEGTANTGELFF
cdr3_nt: TGTGCCAGCACCGAGGGGACAGCGAACACCGGGGAGCTGTTTTTT

clone_size: NA
d_call: TRBD2
j_call: TRBJ2-3
v_call: TRBV5-1
cdr3_aa: CASSLDGLAGTTDTQYF
cdr3_nt: TGCGCCAGCAGCTTGGACGGACTAGCGGGGACCACAGATACGCAGTATTTT

clone_size: NA
d_call: TRBD2
j_call: TRBJ2-7
v_call: TRBV7-9
cdr3_aa: CASSLPAGATYEQYF
cdr3_nt: TGTGCCAGCAGCCTACCTGCGGGAGCCACCTACGAGCAGTACTTC

clone_size: few
d_call: TRBD1
j_call: TRBJ2-2
v_call: TRBV4-1
cdr3_aa: CASSREAGTENTGELFF
cdr3_nt: TGCGCCAGCAGCCGGGAAGCCGGGACAGAAAACACCGGGGAGCTGTTTTTT

clone_size: few
d_call: NA
j_call: TRBJ2-2
v_call: TRBV7-7
cdr3_aa: CASSLRAGNTGELFF
cdr3_nt: TGTGCCAGCAGCCTTCGAGCGGGGAACACCGGGGAGCTGTTTTTT

clone_size: few
d_call: NA
j_call: TRBJ2-7
v_call: TRBV5-1
cdr3_aa: CASTRGDSSSYEQYF
cdr3_nt: TGCGCCAGCACCCGCGGGGACTCAAGCTCCTACGAGCAGTACTTC

clone_size: NA
d_call: TRBD2
j_call: TRBJ2-3
v_call: TRBV6-5
cdr3_aa: CASSYQLAQDTQYF
cdr3_nt: TGTGCCAGCAGTTACCAACTAGCGCAAGATACGCAGTATTTT

clone_size: NA
d_call: NA
j_call: TRBJ2-7
v_call: TRBV7-2
cdr3_aa: CASSLSPLTVYEQYF
cdr3_nt: TGTGCCAGCAGCTTAAGTCCCCTTACTGTTTACGAGCAGTACTTC

clone_size: NA
d_call: NA
j_call: TRBJ1-2
v_call: TRBV14
cdr3_aa: CASSQGGTNYGYTF
cdr3_nt: TGTGCCAGCAGCCAAGGAGGCACGAACTATGGCTACACCTTC

clone_size: many
d_call: NA
j_call: TRBJ1-5
v_call: TRBV6-4
cdr3_aa: CASSEQGDQPQHF
cdr3_nt: TGTGCCAGCAGTGAACAGGGAGATCAGCCCCAGCATTTT

clone_size: few
d_call: NA
j_call: TRBJ2-3
v_call: TRBV4-3
cdr3_aa: CASSQVAGTDTQYF
cdr3_nt: TGCGCCAGCAGCCAAGTGGCAGGCACAGATACGCAGTATTTT

clone_size: few
d_call: NA
j_call: TRBJ2-2
v_call: TRBV2
cdr3_aa: CASSPSGGHITGELFF
cdr3_nt: TGTGCCAGCAGCCCCAGTGGGGGCCATATTACCGGGGAGCTGTTTTTT

clone_size: NA
d_call: NA
j_call: TRBJ2-3
v_call: TRBV18
cdr3_aa: CASSSQGRLALTDTQYF
cdr3_nt: TGTGCCAGCTCATCGCAAGGGAGGCTAGCCCTCACAGATACGCAGTATTTT

clone_size: few
d_call: NA
j_call: TRBJ1-4
v_call: TRBV28
cdr3_aa: CASSRIGATNEKLFF
cdr3_nt: TGTGCCAGCAGTCGAATAGGTGCAACTAATGAAAAACTGTTTTTT

clone_size: few
d_call: NA
j_call: TRBJ2-2
v_call: TRBV6-1
cdr3_aa: CASNRMVNTGELFF
cdr3_nt: TGTGCCAGCAATCGGATGGTGAACACCGGGGAGCTGTTTTTT

clone_size: few
d_call: TRBD1
j_call: TRBJ1-2
v_call: TRBV5-6
cdr3_aa: CASSPGTVTYGYTF
cdr3_nt: TGTGCCAGCAGCCCCGGGACAGTCACCTATGGCTACACCTTC

clone_size: NA
d_call: NA
j_call: TRBJ1-4
v_call: TRBV15
cdr3_aa: CATSRDLPGYEEKLFF
cdr3_nt: TGTGCCACCAGCAGAGATCTCCCGGGGTATGAAGAAAAACTGTTTTTT

clone_size: few
d_call: NA
j_call: TRBJ1-4
v_call: TRBV19
cdr3_aa: CASTRLDATNEKLFF
cdr3_nt: TGTGCCAGTACCCGACTAGACGCAACTAATGAAAAACTGTTTTTT

clone_size: NA
d_call: NA
j_call: TRBJ1-5
v_call: TRBV9
cdr3_aa: CASSVDGAGQPQHF
cdr3_nt: TGTGCCAGCAGCGTAGATGGGGCCGGCCAGCCCCAGCATTTT

clone_size: NA
d_call: NA
j_call: TRBJ2-1
v_call: TRBV27
cdr3_aa: CASSFTSLDNEQFF
cdr3_nt: TGTGCCAGCAGTTTCACGTCGTTAGACAATGAGCAGTTCTTC

clone_size: NA
d_call: NA
j_call: TRBJ1-3
v_call: TRBV7-9
cdr3_aa: CASSDSWDLTGNTIYF
cdr3_nt: TGTGCCAGCAGCGATTCGTGGGACTTAACTGGAAACACCATATATTTT

clone_size: NA
d_call: NA
j_call: TRBJ2-1
v_call: TRBV7-2
cdr3_aa: CASSSKQWNNEQFF
cdr3_nt: TGTGCCAGCAGCTCCAAGCAATGGAACAATGAGCAGTTCTTC

clone_size: few
d_call: NA
j_call: TRBJ2-7
v_call: TRBV7-6
cdr3_aa: CASSLAPRGGVYEQYF
cdr3_nt: TGTGCCAGCAGCTTAGCCCCGAGGGGGGGCGTCTACGAGCAGTACTTC

clone_size: few
d_call: TRBD1
j_call: TRBJ2-3
v_call: TRBV5-6
cdr3_aa: CASSLVSGGFADTQYF
cdr3_nt: TGTGCCAGCAGCTTGGTCTCAGGGGGCTTTGCAGATACGCAGTATTTT

clone_size: many
d_call: NA
j_call: TRBJ2-1
v_call: TRBV28
cdr3_aa: CASSLGSTGVNEQFF
cdr3_nt: TGTGCCAGCAGTTTAGGCAGCACTGGGGTCAATGAGCAGTTCTTC

clone_size: NA
d_call: NA
j_call: TRBJ1-6
v_call: TRBV29-1
cdr3_aa: CSVAPGEDSPLHF
cdr3_nt: TGCAGCGTTGCCCCGGGGGAGGATTCACCCCTCCACTTT